These 16 T cell receptor beta chains were sequenced from one sample in a study of blood T cells in healthy people across ages. The second PCR ran about 6 to 12 cycles with a sample-barcoded 5' primer and J-beta primers. Via MiXCR, TCRdb re-called the 5' RACE reads, giving one row per CDR3 protein. In the table there are some 890,000 distinct CDR3 sequences, 29% of which are singletons. These data were also filed under a second study, of T cells of mothers and their children.

The specimen was blood. The source is a middle-aged woman in good health.

This clonotype was seen a handful of times. V gene TRBV7-2 combines with J gene TRBJ2-5; D perhaps matches TRBD1 (5 bases). The CDR3 length is 14 residues. Trimming pared 1 base from V and 2 bases from J, leaving 8 bases between. The germline V gene has CDR1 SGHTA and CDR2 FQGNSA. Written as DNA, the CDR3 is TGTGCCAGCAGCTTAGTGGACATTCAAGAGACCCAGTACTTC. It yields the protein CASSLVDIQETQYF.

This clonotype was observed a few times. An end of the junction does not agree with germline; a read error may underlie this. J is TRBJ2-7 and V is TRBV10-3, with a possible D match to TRBD2 (5 bases). Germline V gene sequence: CDR1 ENHRY, CDR2 SYGVKD. The CDR3 is 13 amino acids. Here the CDR3 reads CAVSESEGYEQYF. The CDR3 DNA sequence: TGTGCCGTCAGTGAGTCCGAGGGCTACGAGCAGTACTTC.

This chain connects TRBV12-3 or TRBV12-4 to TRBJ2-3, with D possibly being TRBD1 (6 bases). Trimming removed 5 bases at V and 2 bases at J, with 11 bases between. The CDR3 runs to 14 residues. CDR3 bases: TGTGCCAGCAGTCCAGGGGCCGCCACAGATACGCAGTATTTT. Amino acids: CASSPGAATDTQYF.

This clonotype has more than one count but fewer than ten. V usage is TRBV7-2 and J usage is TRBJ1-1; maybe TRBD1 (6 bases). Trimming cost V 3 bases and J 6 bases, with 14 bases left between them. Germline V CDR1 and CDR2: SGHTA, FQGNSA. This CDR3 is 14 amino acids long. CDR3 sequence reads: CASSLGNRDSEAFF. CDR3 coding DNA: TGTGCCAGCAGCTTGGGCAACAGGGACTCTGAAGCTTTCTTT. Based on the CDR3 plus reference TRBV7-2 and TRBJ1-1, the full variable domain is GAGVSQSPSNKVTEKGKDVELRCDPISGHTALYWYRQSLGQGLEFLIYFQGNSAPDKSGLPSDRFSAERTGGSVSTLTIQRTQQEDSAVYLCASSLGNRDSEAFFGQGTRLTVV.

The rearrangement uses TRBV5-1 and TRBJ1-3; 7 nucleotides agree with TRBD1. The V gene end was trimmed by 1 base and the J gene end by 0 bases; junction bases not matched to a gene: 7. This CDR3 contains 17 residues. Germline values: CDR1 SGHRS, CDR2 YFSETQ. DNA of the CDR3: TGCGCCAGCAGCTTGTCGGGACAGCCGTCCTCTGGAAACACCATATATTTT. This translates into CASSLSGQPSSGNTIYF.

This clonotype was observed a handful of times. The chain is built from TRBV7-2 and TRBJ2-5, with a possible D match to TRBD1 (5 bases). The CDR3 length is 15 residues. The V gene's germline CDR1 is SGHTA and CDR2 FQGNSA. V shed 1 base and J shed 6 bases, with 15 bases lying between them. DNA for the CDR3: TGTGCCAGCAGCTTAGTTCAGGGCGGTGGAAAGACCCAGTACTTC. It codes for CASSLVQGGGKTQYF.

The gene calls are TRBV6-1 and TRBJ2-5; 10 positions match TRBD1. Germline V lookup: CDR1 MNHNS, CDR2 SASEGT. V lost 1 base, J lost 4 bases, and 6 bases stayed unmatched. The CDR3 is made up of 16 amino acids. The CDR3 bases are TGTGCCAGCAGTGAAGAGAGACAGGGGGCGGGAGAGACCCAGTACTTC. Its protein product is CASSEERQGAGETQYF.

The chain recombines TRBV30 with TRBJ2-7, with 9 positions matching TRBD1. Germline CDR1 GTSNPN, CDR2 SVGIG (reference sequence). The CDR3 loop spans 13 amino acids. Trimming took 2 bases from V and 4 from J; bases not matched to a gene: 3. The CDR3 spells CAWSQGQGYEQYF. As DNA, the CDR3 is TGTGCCTGGAGTCAGGGACAGGGATACGAGCAGTACTTC.

V usage is TRBV20-1 and J usage is TRBJ1-5; TRBD1 matches 8 bases. The germline V gene encodes CDR1 DFQATT and CDR2 SNEGSKA (reference sequence). This CDR3 is 14 amino acids long. The CDR3 reads CCVSGGWSNQPQHF. CDR3 in DNA: TGCTGTGTCTCAGGGGGCTGGAGCAATCAGCCCCAGCATTTT.

This clonotype has more than one count but fewer than ten. The V and J genes are TRBV4-1 and TRBJ1-5, with 9 bases matching TRBD1. CDR1 and CDR2 (germline): MGHRA, YSYEKL. The junction had 11 bases not matched to a gene; V was cut back by 4 bases and J by 1 base. CDR3 length equals 18 residues. The CDR3 nucleotides are TGCGCCAGCAGCCGGTCAATACAGGGGGCGAGGAGCAATCAGCCCCAGCATTTT. Translated, it gives CASSRSIQGARSNQPQHF.

Remarks on this clonotype: This sequence may be a read error, since a much larger clone differs from it by one base. The chain is built from TRBV7-2 and TRBJ1-2; D remains unclear. CDR3 length equals 13 residues. Trimming took off 1 base at V and 4 bases at J, with 7 bases between the two ends. Per germline, CDR1 SGHTA and CDR2 FQGNSA. The CDR3 DNA reads TGTGCCAGCAGCTTAGAGACCTCCTATGGCTACACCTTC. This translates into CASSLETSYGYTF.

The chain uses TRBV7-2 and TRBJ1-2; D is unresolved. V lost 2 bases and J lost 6, with 28 bases in between. The CDR3 contains 19 residues. CDR1 SGHTA and CDR2 FQGNSA come from the germline V gene. CDR3 residues: CASSLWSSTIGLKFDGYTF. The CDR3 coding sequence is TGTGCCAGCAGCTTATGGTCCAGTACGATTGGCTTGAAGTTTGATGGCTACACCTTC.

This clonotype was recorded at least ten times. This chain uses TRBV6-5 with TRBJ2-7; 8 bases are shared with TRBD1. CDR1 MNHEY and CDR2 SVGAGI come from the germline V gene. The V and J ends lost 4 bases and 4 bases, in that order; junction bases with no gene match: 12. The CDR3 has 16 amino acids. CDR3 residues: CASSSSGTGSRYEQYF. Here the CDR3 DNA reads TGTGCCAGCAGTTCCTCCGGGACAGGTTCGCGGTACGAGCAGTACTTC.

This chain uses TRBV5-1 with TRBJ2-7, with D tentatively TRBD1 or TRBD2 (5 bases each). The V gene lost 4 bases and the J gene lost 3 bases, with 14 bases spanning the gap. There are 14 residues in the CDR3. Germline V CDR1 and CDR2: SGHRS, YFSETQ. DNA of the CDR3: TGCGCCAGCAGCGCCGGGGCTAGAGTCTACGAGCAGTACTTC. Protein: CASSAGARVYEQYF.

The chain couples TRBV18 to TRBJ1-2; D possibly corresponds to TRBD1 (5 bases). V dropped 2 bases and J dropped 6 bases, with 10 bases sitting between them. CDR1 is KGHSH, CDR2 LQKENI, per germline. The CDR3 is 13 amino acids. The CDR3 region is CASSPDRRDGYTF. Here the CDR3 DNA reads TGTGCCAGCTCACCAGACAGAAGGGATGGCTACACCTTC.

This sequence joins TRBV7-9 and TRBJ1-5, with D perhaps matching TRBD1 (6 bases). Germline loops: CDR1 SEHNR, CDR2 FQNEAQ (reference sequence). V shed 5 bases and J shed 2 bases, with 22 bases lying between them. The CDR3 is 18 residues long. The CDR3 sequence: CASSVGGGGGWGNQPQHF. CDR3 bases: TGTGCCAGCAGCGTCGGAGGGGGGGGCGGTTGGGGCAATCAGCCCCAGCATTTT. The full variable domain, completed using reference TRBV7-9 and TRBJ1-5, is DTGVSQNPRHKITKRGQNVTFRCDPISEHNRLYWYRQTLGQGPEFLTYFQNEAQLEKSRLLSDRFSAERPKGSFSTLEIQRTEQGDSAMYLCASSVGGGGGWGNQPQHFGDGTRLSIL.